This T cell receptor beta chain was captured by sequencing in a study of blood T cell repertoires in COVID-19. Study overall: The samples span acute and convalescent COVID-19 from the United States, Italy and Spain.

CDR3 length: 16 residues. The germline CDR1 and CDR2 sequences are GTSNPN and SVGIG (reference sequence). V trimming: 4 bases; J trimming: 3 bases; junction bases outside the gene matches: 12. Sequenced by immunoSEQ multiplex PCR; TCRdb stores in-frame clones only, minus some. The table shows 190,000 or so clones, with roughly 90% occurring only once. This clone came up a few times. This TCR came from a woman aged 18-29 years who had recovered from COVID-19. This sequence joins TRBV30 and TRBJ2-3; 8 bases map to TRBD2. Sample: PBMCs or T cells enriched from blood (not recorded which). The CDR3 DNA reads TGTGCCTGGACAGATGAGGTAGCGGGGAGGACAGATACGCAGTATTTT. Its translation is CAWTDEVAGRTDTQYF.